This T cell receptor (beta chain) appears in the sequencing data of a study of T-cell memory formation after mild COVID-19. Study at large: TCR clusters were largely donor specific. Regarding the study as a whole: Shrinking CD4+ clones were chiefly CM and EM; CD8+ ones were chiefly EMRA. There was a balanced CD4/CD8 profile in clones contracting day 15 to 85, and later expanders leaned CD4+.

Constant-segment primers and 5'RACE yielded cDNA libraries for TCR alpha and TCR beta, each carrying sample barcodes and UMIs. TCRdb used MiXCR to reprocess the 5' RACE reads, holding one entry per CDR3 protein. The top ten clones hold 20% to 25% of a sample with 300,000 or so distinct CDR3 sequences, approximately 15% of them seen once. The V and J ends lost 3 bases and 8 bases, in that order; junction bases with no gene match: 6. Germline CDR1 reads DFQATT; CDR2 reads SNEGSKA (reference sequence). This CDR3 has 13 residues. This clonotype was counted at least ten times. Its antigen is unidentified. The sequenced sample consisted of PBMCs or a T cell subset sorted from them (not recorded which). The chain carries TRBV20-1 and TRBJ1-1; 10 bases map to TRBD1. The sequence came from a man between 18 and 35 years old who had mild COVID-19 (a few samples of this study predate the infection). Cell type and time point are not known. Written as DNA, the CDR3 is TGCAGTGCTAGTCCGACAGGGGGCAGGGAAGCTTTCTTT. It specifies CSASPTGGREAFF.